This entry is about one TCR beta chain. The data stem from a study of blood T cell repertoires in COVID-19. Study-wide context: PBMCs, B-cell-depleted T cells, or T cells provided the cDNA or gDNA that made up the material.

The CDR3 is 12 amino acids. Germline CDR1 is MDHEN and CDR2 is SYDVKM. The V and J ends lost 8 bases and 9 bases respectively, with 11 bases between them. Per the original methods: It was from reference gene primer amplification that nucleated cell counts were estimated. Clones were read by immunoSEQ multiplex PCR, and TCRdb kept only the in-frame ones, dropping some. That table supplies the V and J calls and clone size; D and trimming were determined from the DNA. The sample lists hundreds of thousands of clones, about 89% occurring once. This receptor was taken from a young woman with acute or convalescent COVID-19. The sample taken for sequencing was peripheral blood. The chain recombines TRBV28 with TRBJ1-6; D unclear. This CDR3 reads CASWAPISPLHF. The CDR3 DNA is TGTGCCAGCTGGGCCCCTATTTCACCCCTCCACTTT.